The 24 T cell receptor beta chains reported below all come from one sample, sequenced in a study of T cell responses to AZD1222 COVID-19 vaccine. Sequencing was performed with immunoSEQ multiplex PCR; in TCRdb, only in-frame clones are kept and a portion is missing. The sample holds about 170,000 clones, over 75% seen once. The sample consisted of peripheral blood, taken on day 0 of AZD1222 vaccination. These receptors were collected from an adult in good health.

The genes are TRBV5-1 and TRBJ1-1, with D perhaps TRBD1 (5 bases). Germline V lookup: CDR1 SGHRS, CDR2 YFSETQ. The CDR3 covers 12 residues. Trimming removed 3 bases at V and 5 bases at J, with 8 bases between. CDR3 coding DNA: TGCGCCAGCAGCTACGGGACGACTGAAGCTTTCTTT. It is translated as CASSYGTTEAFF.

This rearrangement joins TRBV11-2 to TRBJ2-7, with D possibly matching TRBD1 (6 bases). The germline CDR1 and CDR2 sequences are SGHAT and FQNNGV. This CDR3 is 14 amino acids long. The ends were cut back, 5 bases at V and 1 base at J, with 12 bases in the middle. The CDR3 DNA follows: TGTGCCAGCAGCGCTCGTACAGGGTCCTACGAGCAGTACTTC. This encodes CASSARTGSYEQYF.

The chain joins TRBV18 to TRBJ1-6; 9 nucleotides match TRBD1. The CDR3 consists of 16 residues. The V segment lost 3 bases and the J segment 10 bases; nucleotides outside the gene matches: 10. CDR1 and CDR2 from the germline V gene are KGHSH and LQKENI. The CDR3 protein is CASSPYLGQGDSPLHF. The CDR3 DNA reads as TGTGCCAGCTCACCCTACCTGGGACAGGGCGACTCACCCCTCCACTTT.

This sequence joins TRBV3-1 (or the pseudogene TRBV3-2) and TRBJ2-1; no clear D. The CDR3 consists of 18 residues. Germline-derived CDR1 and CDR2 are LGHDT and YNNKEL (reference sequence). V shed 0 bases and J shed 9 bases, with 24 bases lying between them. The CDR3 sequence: CASSQDYRPTSITAEQFF. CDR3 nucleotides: TGTGCCAGCAGCCAAGATTACAGACCGACGAGTATTACTGCTGAGCAGTTCTTC.

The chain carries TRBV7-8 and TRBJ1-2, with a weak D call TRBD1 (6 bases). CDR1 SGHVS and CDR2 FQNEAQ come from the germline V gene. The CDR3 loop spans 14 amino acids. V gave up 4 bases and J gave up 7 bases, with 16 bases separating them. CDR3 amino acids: CASSSQGSGGGYTF. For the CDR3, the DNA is TGTGCCAGCAGCTCGCAGGGGTCGGGGGGTGGCTACACCTTC.

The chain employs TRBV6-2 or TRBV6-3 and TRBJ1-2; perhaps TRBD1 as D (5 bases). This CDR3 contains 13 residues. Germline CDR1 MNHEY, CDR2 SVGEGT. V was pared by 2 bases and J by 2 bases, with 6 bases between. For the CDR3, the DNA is TGTGCCAGCAGTTACCCAGGGAACTATGGCTACACCTTC. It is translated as CASSYPGNYGYTF.

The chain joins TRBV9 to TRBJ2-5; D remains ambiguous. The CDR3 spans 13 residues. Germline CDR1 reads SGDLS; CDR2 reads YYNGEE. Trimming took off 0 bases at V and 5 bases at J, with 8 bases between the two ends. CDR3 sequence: CASSVGNSETQYF. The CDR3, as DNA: TGTGCCAGCAGCGTAGGCAATAGCGAGACCCAGTACTTC.

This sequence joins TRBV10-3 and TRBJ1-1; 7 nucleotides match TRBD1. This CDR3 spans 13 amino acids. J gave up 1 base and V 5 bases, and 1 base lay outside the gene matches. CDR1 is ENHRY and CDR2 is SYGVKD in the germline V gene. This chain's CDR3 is CAISRTGNTEAFF. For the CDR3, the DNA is TGTGCCATCAGTCGGACAGGGAACACTGAAGCTTTCTTT.

The CDR3 protein is CSVVGGVKAFF. The CDR3, as DNA: TGCAGCGTTGTCGGAGGCGTTAAGGCTTTCTTT. The chain links TRBV29-1 to TRBJ1-1, with D uncertain. Trimming took off 4 bases at V and 11 bases at J, with 14 bases between the two ends. From germline, CDR1 is SQVTM and CDR2 ANQGSEA. This CDR3 comprises 11 residues.

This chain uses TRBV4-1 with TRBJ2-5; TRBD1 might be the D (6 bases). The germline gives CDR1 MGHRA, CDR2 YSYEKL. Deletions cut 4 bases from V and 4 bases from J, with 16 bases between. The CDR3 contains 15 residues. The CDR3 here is CASSLDPGAGETQYF. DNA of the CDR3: TGCGCCAGCAGCCTAGACCCAGGGGCTGGAGAGACCCAGTACTTC.

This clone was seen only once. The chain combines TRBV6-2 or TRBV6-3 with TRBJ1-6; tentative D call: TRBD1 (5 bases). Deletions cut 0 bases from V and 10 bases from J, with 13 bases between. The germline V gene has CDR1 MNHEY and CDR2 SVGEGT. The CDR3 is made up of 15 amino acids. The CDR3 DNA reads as TGTGCCAGCAGTTACTCGGGACTGTTGGAGTCACCCCTCCACTTT. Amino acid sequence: CASSYSGLLESPLHF.

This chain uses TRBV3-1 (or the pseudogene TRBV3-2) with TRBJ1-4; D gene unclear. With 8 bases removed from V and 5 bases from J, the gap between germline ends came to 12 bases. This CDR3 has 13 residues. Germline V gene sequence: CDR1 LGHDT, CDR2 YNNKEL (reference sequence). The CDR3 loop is CASLGFENEKLFF. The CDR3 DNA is TGTGCCAGCCTCGGATTTGAAAATGAAAAACTGTTTTTT.

The CDR3 sequence: CAISESTGGNQPQHF. The DNA for the CDR3 is TGTGCCATCAGTGAGTCCACAGGGGGGAATCAGCCCCAGCATTTT. This chain joins TRBV10-3 and TRBJ1-5, with TRBD1 identical over 8 bases. The germline V gene encodes CDR1 ENHRY and CDR2 SYGVKD. The CDR3 totals 15 residues. Trimming took 0 bases from V and 4 from J; bases not matched to a gene: 2.

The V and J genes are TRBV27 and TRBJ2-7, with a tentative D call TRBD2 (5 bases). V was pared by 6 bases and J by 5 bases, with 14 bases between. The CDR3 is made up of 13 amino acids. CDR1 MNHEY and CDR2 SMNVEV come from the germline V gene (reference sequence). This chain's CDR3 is CASSSFRDNEQYF. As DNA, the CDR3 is TGTGCCAGCAGCAGTTTCCGGGATAACGAGCAGTACTTC.

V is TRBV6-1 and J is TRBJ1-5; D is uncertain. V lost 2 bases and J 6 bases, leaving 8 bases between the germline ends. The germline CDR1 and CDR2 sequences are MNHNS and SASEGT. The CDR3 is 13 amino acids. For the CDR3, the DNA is TGTGCCAGCAGTGAAACCTGGAGTCAGCCCCAGCATTTT. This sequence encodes CASSETWSQPQHF.

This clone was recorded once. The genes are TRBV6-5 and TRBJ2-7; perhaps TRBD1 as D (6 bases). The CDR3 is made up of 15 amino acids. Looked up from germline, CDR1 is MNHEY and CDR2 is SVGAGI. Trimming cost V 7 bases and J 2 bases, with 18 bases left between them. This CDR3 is CASNFLSTGPYEQYV. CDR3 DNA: TGTGCCAGCAATTTTCTTAGCACAGGGCCCTACGAGCAGTACGTC.

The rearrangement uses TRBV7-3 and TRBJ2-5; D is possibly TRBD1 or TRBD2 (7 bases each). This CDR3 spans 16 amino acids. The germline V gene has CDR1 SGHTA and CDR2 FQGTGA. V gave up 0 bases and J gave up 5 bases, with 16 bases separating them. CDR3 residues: CASSLTGGGAGETQYF. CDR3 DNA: TGTGCCAGCAGCTTAACGGGAGGGGGCGCGGGGGAGACCCAGTACTTC. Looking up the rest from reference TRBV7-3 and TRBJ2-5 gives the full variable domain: GAGVSQTPSNKVTEKGKYVELRCDPISGHTALYWYRQSLGQGPEFLIYFQGTGAADDSGLPNDRFFAVRPEGSVSTLKIQRTERGDSAVYLCASSLTGGGAGETQYFGPGTRLLVL.

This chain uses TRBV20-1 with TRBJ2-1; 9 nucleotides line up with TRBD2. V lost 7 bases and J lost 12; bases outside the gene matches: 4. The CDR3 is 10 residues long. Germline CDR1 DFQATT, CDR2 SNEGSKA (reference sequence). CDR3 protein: CSVLAGSQFF. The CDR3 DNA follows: TGCAGTGTGCTAGCGGGGTCGCAGTTCTTC.

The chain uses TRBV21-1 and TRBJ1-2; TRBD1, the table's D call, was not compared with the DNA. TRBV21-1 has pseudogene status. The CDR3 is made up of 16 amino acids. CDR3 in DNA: TGTGCCAGCCCCCAAGGGTTTATAGGCAGGGTTGGTGGCTACACCTTC. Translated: CASPQGFIGRVGGYTF.

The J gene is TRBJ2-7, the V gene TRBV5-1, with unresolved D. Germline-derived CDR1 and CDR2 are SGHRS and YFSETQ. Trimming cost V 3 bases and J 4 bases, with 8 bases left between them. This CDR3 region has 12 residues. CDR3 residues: CASSSTQYEQYF. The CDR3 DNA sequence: TGCGCCAGCAGCTCGACCCAATACGAGCAGTACTTC. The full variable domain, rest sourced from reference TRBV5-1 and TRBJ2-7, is KAGVTQTPRYLIKTRGQQVTLSCSPISGHRSVSWYQQTPGQGLQFLFEYFSETQRNKGNFPGRFSGRQFSNSRSEMNVSTLELGDSALYLCASSSTQYEQYFGPGTRLTVT.

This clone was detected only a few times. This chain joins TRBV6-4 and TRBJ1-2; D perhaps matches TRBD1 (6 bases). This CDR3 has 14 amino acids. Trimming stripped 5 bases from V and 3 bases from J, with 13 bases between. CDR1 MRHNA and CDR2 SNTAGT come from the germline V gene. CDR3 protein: CASSQGSGDYGYTF. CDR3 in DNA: TGTGCCAGCAGTCAGGGGAGCGGTGACTATGGCTACACCTTC.

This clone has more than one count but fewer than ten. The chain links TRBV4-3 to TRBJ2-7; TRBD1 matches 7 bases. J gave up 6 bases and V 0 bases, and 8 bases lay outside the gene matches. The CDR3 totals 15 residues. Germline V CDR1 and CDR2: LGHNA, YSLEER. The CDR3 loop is CASSQDGTVASEQYF. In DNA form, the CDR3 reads TGCGCCAGCAGCCAAGACGGGACAGTCGCTAGCGAGCAGTACTTC.

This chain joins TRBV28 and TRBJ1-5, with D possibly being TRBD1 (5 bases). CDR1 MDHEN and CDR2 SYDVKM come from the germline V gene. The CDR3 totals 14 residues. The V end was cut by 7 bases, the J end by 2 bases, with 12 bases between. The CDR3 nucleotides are TGTGCCAGCAACCCGGCGGGGCGCAATCAGCCCCAGCATTTT. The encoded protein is CASNPAGRNQPQHF.

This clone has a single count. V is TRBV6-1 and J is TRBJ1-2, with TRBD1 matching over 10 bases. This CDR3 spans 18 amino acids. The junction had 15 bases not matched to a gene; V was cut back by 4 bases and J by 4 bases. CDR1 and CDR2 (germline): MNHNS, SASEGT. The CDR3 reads CASSGIRDRGILSYGYTF. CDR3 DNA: TGTGCCAGCAGTGGGATCAGGGACAGGGGTATCCTAAGCTATGGCTACACCTTC.